This section outlines one TCR beta chain sequence together with its context. This sample was taken from a study of blood T cell repertoires in COVID-19. Overall study context: The United States, Italy and Spain provided the acute and convalescent COVID-19 samples. From T cells, B-cell-depleted T cells, or PBMCs came the material, which was cDNA or gDNA.

In the original analysis: The authors estimated nucleated cell counts from reference gene primer amplification. Assay used: immunoSEQ multiplex PCR; TCRdb lists only in-frame clones, some missing. That table supplies the V and J calls and clone size; D and trimming were determined from the DNA. The data hold about 100,000 clones, with approximately 84% observed a single time. In germline, CDR1 is LGHNA, CDR2 YSLEER. Trimming removed 0 bases at V and 7 bases at J, with 12 bases between. This CDR3 contains 14 residues. Source material: peripheral blood. The sequence was obtained from a woman in her sixties with acute or convalescent COVID-19. The chain has TRBV4-3 and TRBJ1-1, with D maybe TRBD1 (5 bases). The DNA for the CDR3 is TGCGCCAGCAGCCAAGATGCAGGGCGTAATGAAGCTTTCTTT. Translation gives CASSQDAGRNEAFF.